The source of this TCR beta chain is a study of T cells in Graves' hyperthyroidism and ophthalmopathy (dated by TCRdb to about 2019). Regarding the complete study: Peripheral blood samples were taken at initial diagnosis, before any treatment was given. The study also compared thyroid tissue and blood T-cell repertoires from over 5 Graves' hyperthyroidism patients. TCR V-J signatures able to tell the groups apart were searched for in a discovery cohort of about a hundred patients, of whom around 42 had Graves' ophthalmopathy and more than 55 had stable Graves' hyperthyroidism. After sampling, hyperthyroidism patients received methimazole starting at 30 mg daily, and ophthalmopathy patients received high-dose intravenous methylprednisolone. The approximately 100 discovery patients were divided at random into training and test sets in a 7:3 ratio. According to the paper, TCR Vbeta CDR3 sequencing was carried out on about 140 peripheral blood samples, which came from fewer than 50 ophthalmopathy, approximately 72 hyperthyroidism and about 17 progressor patients. Prospective prediction of ophthalmopathy was tested in an independent validation cohort consisting of under 20 hyperthyroidism patients and approximately 16 patients who later progressed to ophthalmopathy. Results and caveats for the whole study, not just this receptor: In validation, the model predicted progression to ophthalmopathy with roughly 70% sensitivity and 72.22% specificity, a median of 6.5 months before onset. Most expanded thyroid clonotypes (frequency above 0.001) were also found in blood, which suggests that blood repertoires may mirror thyroid immune responses. In cross-validation, a model built on a 13 V-J signature told ophthalmopathy apart from stable hyperthyroidism with over 85% sensitivity and approximately 81% specificity, and in testing the same model reached 80%/75%. Sample size was not statistically predetermined, and investigators were not blinded to group allocation.

This clonotype occurred a few times. Its antigen is unknown. Base qualities were left out, and no much larger clone turns up one base away. Ophthalmopathy patients had moderately to severely active disease, Clinical Activity Score of at least 3, NOSPECS grade of at least 4, and duration under 3 months. Exclusion was applied to patients with uncontrolled infections, other autoimmune diseases, pregnancy or lactation. Clinical symptoms, serum thyroxine and TRAb, thyroid ultrasound, and orbital computed tomography formed the basis for the diagnoses. PBMCs were separated from 10 ml of fresh peripheral blood using Ficoll-Paque density gradient centrifugation. Total RNA was extracted with Trizol reagent, and quality was checked on an Agilent 2100 Bioanalyzer. Measured from the cysteine to the phenylalanine, the CDR3 is 15 residues long. Only the CDR3 region is kept as DNA, spanning 45 bases read in frame from base 1. According to the germline V gene, CDR1 reads WSHSY and CDR2 reads SAAADI. Trimmed from V: 0 bases; trimmed from J: 7 bases; junction bases lacking a gene match: 7.

TCR beta CDR3 regions were amplified from RNA transcripts. For the first round of RT-PCR on the TCR CDR3, the HTBI primer set was used together with the Qiagen OneStep RT-PCR kit. The libraries were constructed in a second round of multiplex PCR and then size-selected and purified. Paired-end sequencing of the libraries was performed with 100 bp reads on an Illumina HiSeq2000. The original methods were these. SOAPnuke was used to process the raw data, with reads discarded if the reads contained adapters or uncalled bases, had a mean Phred below 15, or lacked an exact constant-primer or identifier match. COPE v1.2.5 was used to merge the high-quality paired reads, and each unique nucleotide sequence was defined as a clonotype. MiTCR v1.1 was used to align clonotypes to the IMGT TRBV, TRBD and TRBJ reference segments. The analysis included only V-J combinations with a frequency above 0.0001, which together covered around 99% of the repertoires. A TCS score was defined as the ratio of F50 (clonal expansion) to E x V (chaos), with BLOSUM62-based TCRdist applied between CDR3 peptides within each V-J. Welch's t-statistics and random forest reduced 514 V-J features to roughly 13, which were used in a naive Bayes classifier (R e1071). Clones were called with MiXCR by TCRdb after fastp trimmed the public reads at Q25, and only in-frame beta chains were retained. Under each unique CDR3 protein, matching rows form one entry showing the most common genes and DNA. The V and J calls reflect TCRdb's pipeline rather than the authors' work. Present in this sample are approximately 330,000 distinct CDR3 sequences, about 13% of which were seen just once. The ten largest clones represent 30% to 40% of the sample.

Sequencing input: blood. Rearrangement joined TRBV10-2 to TRBJ1-2, with 8 junctional bases fitting TRBD1. This TCR was sampled from a woman aged 40 to 49 with Graves' ophthalmopathy. The nucleotide sequence is given as TGCGCCAGCAGTGAGTCCGCAGGGGGCGGGATTGGCTACACCTTC. It encodes CASSESAGGGIGYTF.